Below are 6 T cell receptor beta chains sequenced from a single sample in a study of blood T cells in healthy people across ages. A sample-barcoded 5' primer and a J-beta primer mix were used in a second PCR of roughly 7 to 11 cycles. A single record per CDR3 protein comes from TCRdb applying MiXCR to the 5' RACE reads. The sample has around 600,000 distinct CDR3 sequences, under 55% seen once; the top ten hold roughly 25%. Sequenced material: blood. These receptors came from an elderly man in good health.

This sequence joins TRBV5-1 and TRBJ2-5, with TRBD2 identical over 12 bases. V shed 0 bases and J 11 bases; nucleotides not matched to a gene: 14. The CDR3 spans 17 residues. CDR1 and CDR2 (germline): SGHRS, YFSETQ. CDR3 coding DNA: TGCGCCAGCAGCTTGGGGCCTAGCGGGAGGGTTTACAATGAGCAGTACTTC. Residues: CASSLGPSGRVYNEQYF.

The chain links TRBV29-1 to TRBJ2-7; the match to TRBD1 covers 7 bases. The length of the CDR3 is 15 residues. V shed 7 bases and J 2 bases; nucleotides not matched to a gene: 14. The germline gives CDR1 SQVTM, CDR2 ANQGSEA. This CDR3 reads CSATPQTGTTYEQYF. The DNA of the CDR3 is TGCAGCGCAACTCCCCAGACAGGGACAACCTACGAGCAGTACTTC.

This clonotype occurred many times. The rearrangement links TRBV6-6 to TRBJ2-3; D is ambiguous. Trimming took 2 bases from V and 0 from J, leaving 15 bases between them. This CDR3 is 17 amino acids long. Germline CDR1 and CDR2: MNHNY and SVGAGI (reference sequence). CDR3: CASSYPDFDSSTDTQYF. CDR3 nucleotide sequence: TGTGCCAGCAGTTACCCCGATTTCGATTCGAGCACAGATACGCAGTATTTT.

This sequence joins TRBV5-1 and TRBJ2-1; 8 nucleotides line up with TRBD1. Germline V gene lookup returns CDR1 SGHRS and CDR2 YFSETQ. The junction had 9 bases not matched to a gene; V was cut back by 4 bases and J by 6 bases. The CDR3 consists of 15 residues. The CDR3 spells CASSTSGQDINEQFF. The CDR3 nucleotides are TGCGCCAGCAGCACCTCGGGACAGGATATCAATGAGCAGTTCTTC.

This clonotype showed up many times. The CDR3 loop reads CASSNQETQYF. In nucleotides, the CDR3 is TGTGCCAGCAGCAACCAAGAGACCCAGTACTTC. The chain links TRBV18 to TRBJ2-5; no firm D call. V was pared by 8 bases and J by 0 bases, with 4 bases between. The CDR3 has 11 residues. Germline loops: CDR1 KGHSH, CDR2 LQKENI.

The chain employs TRBV2 and TRBJ2-1; TRBD2 might be the D (5 bases). The V and J ends lost 8 bases and 7 bases respectively, with 6 bases between them. From germline, CDR1 is SNHLY and CDR2 FYNNEI. This CDR3 has 10 residues. The CDR3 loop is CASVANEQFF. For the CDR3, the DNA is TGTGCCAGCGTAGCGAATGAGCAGTTCTTC. Complete variable domain (other parts from reference TRBV2 and TRBJ2-1): EPEVTQTPSHQVTQMGQEVILRCVPISNHLYFYWYRQILGQKVEFLVSFYNNEISEKSEIFDDQFSVERPDGSNFTLKIRSTKLEDSAMYFCASVANEQFFGPGTRLTVL.